The TCR beta chain under discussion was sequenced for a study of cytomegalovirus exposure and HLA in healthy donors. Study in general: In a later analysis, the 120 or so validation repertoires were reported to have used the same platform as the roughly 670 first-cohort repertoires.

Regarding the study as a whole: Among TCR beta chains, those listed as cytomegalovirus-associated numbered about 160.

The ends lost 0 bases at V and 8 bases at J; junction bases unmatched: 3. The CDR3 is 16 amino acids. Germline-derived CDR1 and CDR2 are SGHTA and FQGTGA. Here immunoSEQ multiplex PCR was the method, and the copy in TCRdb shows in-frame clones only, minus some. The sample carries more than 95,000 clones, about 96% recorded once. Points on this clone: The antigen is undetermined.

This chain joins TRBV7-3 and TRBJ2-1, with 14 positions matching TRBD2. Sequenced material: PBMCs. The source is a man aged 18 to 35 in good health and CMV-seronegative. The CDR3 reads CASSLTGTSGSDEQFF. In DNA form, the CDR3 reads TGTGCCAGCAGCTTAACCGGGACTAGCGGGAGCGATGAGCAGTTCTTC.